There are a few counts of the clone carrying this TCR beta chain. What it recognizes is unknown. This sample stems from a study of T-cell memory formation after mild COVID-19. Points from the study as a whole: CD4+ contracting clones were mainly CM and EM; CD8+ ones, EMRA. A second wave expanding day 15 to 37 was CD4+-biased; contracting clones were balanced. There was no confirmation that second-wave clones peaking on day 37 were SARS-CoV-2 specific.

This CDR3 comprises 17 residues. V was pared by 3 bases and J by 0 bases, with 17 bases between. In germline, CDR1 is ENHRY, CDR2 SYGVKD. TCRalpha and TCRbeta libraries used 5'RACE with constant-segment primers and UMIs. TCRdb reprocessed the 5' RACE reads with MiXCR, giving one entry per CDR3 protein. Of almost 550,000 distinct CDR3 sequences listed, roughly 22% are singletons. The TCR sequence derives from an adult woman who had mild COVID-19 (a few samples of this study predate the infection). Cell type and time point are not known. Material: PBMCs or a T cell subset sorted from them (not recorded which). V is TRBV10-3 and J is TRBJ1-2, with D maybe TRBD1 (6 bases). The CDR3 reads CAISDLETGHSNYGYTF. The CDR3 bases are TGTGCCATCAGTGATCTGGAGACAGGACACTCTAACTATGGCTACACCTTC.